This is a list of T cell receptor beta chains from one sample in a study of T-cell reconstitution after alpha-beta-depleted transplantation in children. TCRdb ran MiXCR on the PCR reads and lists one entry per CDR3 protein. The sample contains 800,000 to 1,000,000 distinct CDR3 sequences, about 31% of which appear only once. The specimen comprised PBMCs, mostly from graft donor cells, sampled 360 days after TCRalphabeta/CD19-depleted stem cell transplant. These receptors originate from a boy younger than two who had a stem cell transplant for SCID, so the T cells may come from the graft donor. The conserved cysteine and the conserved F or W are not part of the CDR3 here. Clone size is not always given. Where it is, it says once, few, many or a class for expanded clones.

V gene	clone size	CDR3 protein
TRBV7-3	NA	ASSLIGGIDYNEQF
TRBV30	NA	AWSVLTSRDEQF
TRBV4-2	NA	ASSQDRWEGWVTGELF
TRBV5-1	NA	ASSGGGSTYEQY
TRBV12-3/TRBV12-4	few	ASSPGTSNSNEQF
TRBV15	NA	ATSRRTSAYNEQF
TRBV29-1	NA	SVEEGGTDTQY
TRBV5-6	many	ASSYGTGAYEQY
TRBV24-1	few	ATNRDRVSRYGYT
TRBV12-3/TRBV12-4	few	ASSVTGVAF
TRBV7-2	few	ASSLNRGKSTDTQY
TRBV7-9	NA	ASSFPTGVTGELF
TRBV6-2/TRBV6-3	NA	ASSRGQANEAF
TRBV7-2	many	ASSLGTSGDNEQF
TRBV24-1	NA	ATSDSGKGMSNEQF
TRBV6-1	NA	ASSSPGRSSYNEQF